A selection of T cell receptor beta chains follows, all from one sample in a study of T cell repertoires in cytomegalovirus infection. TCRdb independently ran MiXCR on the reads; one entry per CDR3 protein. This sample has about 600,000 distinct CDR3 sequences, with approximately 24% found just once. The sequenced material came from CD8+ T cells from PBMCs. Every receptor here comes from a human donor in good health (CMV status not recorded). Some clones in this sample may be carry-over from other donors' samples. CDR3s include the opening cysteine and the closing phenylalanine or tryptophan. D genes are given only for firm matches. Clone size appears in some rows only: once, few, many, or a class for an expanded clone.

TRBD2	TRBV27	TRBJ2-4	many	TGTGCCAGCAGTCGAACCGGGACTAGCAAAAACATTCAGTACTTC	CASSRTGTSKNIQYF
.	TRBV27	TRBJ2-1	.	TGTGCCAGCGGAGGGAGTTATGAGCAGTTCTTC	CASGGSYEQFF
.	TRBV4-2	TRBJ2-3	.	TGTGCCAGCAGCCAAGGGAACAGTGACACAGATACGCAGTATTTT	CASSQGNSDTDTQYF
.	TRBV20-1	TRBJ1-5	.	TGCAGTGCTAGAACCGAGGAATTATGGAATCAGCCCCAGCATTTT	CSARTEELWNQPQHF
.	TRBV14	TRBJ1-2	few	TGTGCCAGCAGCCGCGGACGGGCTTATGGCTACACCTTC	CASSRGRAYGYTF
.	TRBV5-4	TRBJ2-2	.	TGTGCCAGCAGCTTGGCCGACACCGGGGAGCTGTTTTTT	CASSLADTGELFF
.	TRBV28	TRBJ1-5	.	TGTGCCAGCAGTTTATCAGCCGGGGCAAATCAGCCCCAGCATTTT	CASSLSAGANQPQHF
.	TRBV7-2	TRBJ1-6	many	TGTGCCAGCAGCTTCCGGTCGGGGTTAGAGCATTCACCCCTCCACTTT	CASSFRSGLEHSPLHF
.	TRBV6-6	TRBJ2-2	.	TGTACCAGCACCTCCGGGACCCTCCGTTCCCTATACACCGGGGAGCTGTTTTTT	CTSTSGTLRSLYTGELFF
TRBD1	TRBV12-3/TRBV12-4	TRBJ1-6	.	TGTGCCAGCAGTTCCTCCAGGGGGCAGAATTCACCCCTCCACTTT	CASSSSRGQNSPLHF
.	TRBV7-9	TRBJ2-1	few	TGTGCCAGCAGCTTAGACAGATACCTTTACAATGAGCAGTTCTTC	CASSLDRYLYNEQFF
TRBD1	TRBV7-6	TRBJ2-1	.	TGTGCCAGCAGCGCGGGGACAGGGGGCCCGGTTGAGCAGTTCTTC	CASSAGTGGPVEQFF
TRBD1	TRBV28	TRBJ2-1	many	TGTGCCAGTGGGACAGGGGGTTGGAATGAGCAGTTCTTC	CASGTGGWNEQFF
TRBD1	TRBV7-2	TRBJ2-1	many	TGTGCCAGCAGCTTAGCGACAGGGTGGAATGAGCAGTTCTTC	CASSLATGWNEQFF
TRBD1	TRBV6-5	TRBJ2-5	.	TGTGCCAGCAGTTACGTAAGGGGGCGAAAAGAGACCCAGTACTTC	CASSYVRGRKETQYF
TRBD1	TRBV10-1	TRBJ2-3	.	TGCGCCAGCAGTGACTGGACAGGGGGCACAGATACGCAGTATTTT	CASSDWTGGTDTQYF
TRBD2	TRBV12-3/TRBV12-4	TRBJ2-3	many	TGTGCCAGCAGTCCCTGGACTAGCGGGGGCACAGATACGCAGTATTTT	CASSPWTSGGTDTQYF
.	TRBV4-1	TRBJ2-5	few	TGCGCCAGCAGCCAGCGGACAGAGGGGGAGACCCAGTACTTC	CASSQRTEGETQYF
.	TRBV9	TRBJ1-1	.	TGTGCCAGCAGCCCTAGGGGGGGCAGGGCCGAAGCTTTCTTT	CASSPRGGRAEAFF
.	TRBV7-6	TRBJ1-1	few	TGTGCCAGCAGCTTAACGGGAGGTACTCGGAACACTGAAGCTTTCTTT	CASSLTGGTRNTEAFF
TRBD1	TRBV5-5	TRBJ2-7	.	TGTGCCAGCAGCGGGGACAGGGGGGACGACGAGCAGTACTTC	CASSGDRGDDEQYF
TRBD1	TRBV25-1	TRBJ1-2	.	TGTGCCAGCAGTGACCTGGGACAGGGTAGTGGCTACACCTTC	CASSDLGQGSGYTF
.	TRBV19	TRBJ2-6	.	TGTACCAGTAGTATAGGTGCAGGGGCCAACGTCCTGACTTTC	CTSSIGAGANVLTF
.	TRBV29-1	TRBJ2-1	.	TGCAGCGTTGCGGATTTGGGGAGAAATGAGCAGTTCTTC	CSVADLGRNEQFF
.	TRBV7-9	TRBJ2-5	many	TGTGCCAGCAGCCTTCGATCGGGACTCCAAGAGACCCAGTACTTC	CASSLRSGLQETQYF
TRBD1	TRBV7-9	TRBJ2-1	few	TGTGCCAGCAGCTCCAACCGGGACAGGGTCCACAATGAGCAGTTCTTC	CASSSNRDRVHNEQFF
.	TRBV4-1	TRBJ2-2	few	TGCGCCAGCAGCCATGGTTCAAACACCGGGGAGCTGTTTTTT	CASSHGSNTGELFF
.	TRBV6-4	TRBJ2-1	.	TGTGCCAGCAGTGACTCGACTTCACCCTACAATGAGCAGTTCTTC	CASSDSTSPYNEQFF
.	TRBV6-6	TRBJ2-1	many	TGTGCCAGCAGTTACACGTGGGGGAACAATGAGCAGTTCTTC	CASSYTWGNNEQFF
.	TRBV12-3/TRBV12-4	TRBJ2-2	many	TGTGCCAGCAGTTTCGGGCCACTCACCGGGGAGCTGTTTTTT	CASSFGPLTGELFF
.	TRBV2	TRBJ2-7	few	TGTGCCAGCCAGGGATACGAGCAGTACTTC	CASQGYEQYF
.	TRBV4-1	TRBJ2-7	.	TGCGCCAGCAGCCAAGGGTCAGACGGGGTGTTTTCCTACGAGCAGTACTTC	CASSQGSDGVFSYEQYF
.	TRBV5-5	TRBJ2-3	.	TGTGCCAGCAGCTTGTTATCAGGGACTTACACAGATACGCAGTATTTT	CASSLLSGTYTDTQYF
.	TRBV5-6	TRBJ2-5	.	TGTGCCAGCAGCTTGCCGGGATGGACGGAAGAGACCCAGTACTTC	CASSLPGWTEETQYF
TRBD1	TRBV12-3/TRBV12-4	TRBJ2-1	.	TGTGCCAGCAGTTTCTACGTGACAGGGAAGTTTAATGAGCAGTTCTTC	CASSFYVTGKFNEQFF
TRBD2	TRBV2	TRBJ2-7	.	TGTGCCAGCAGTGACTTAGCGGGGGGCCCTGCCTACGAGCAGTACTTC	CASSDLAGGPAYEQYF
TRBD1	TRBV29-1	TRBJ1-3	.	TGCAGCGTCGGGGAGACAGGGGGACGAGACACCATATATTTT	CSVGETGGRDTIYF
.	TRBV20-1	TRBJ2-5	.	TGCAGTGTTAGCAACATGGAATCGGAGACCCAGTACTTC	CSVSNMESETQYF
.	TRBV7-8	TRBJ1-1	.	TGTGCCAGCAGCCCCCCGGGAAGGAACACTGAAGCTTTCTTT	CASSPPGRNTEAFF
TRBD2	TRBV6-2/TRBV6-3	TRBJ2-3	.	TGTGCCAGCAGATCCACCGGGACTAGCGGGACAGATACGCAGTATTTT	CASRSTGTSGTDTQYF
TRBD1	TRBV28	TRBJ1-2	.	TGTGCCAGCAGTGGCGATTTCCGGGACAGAAATAACTATGGCTACACCTTC	CASSGDFRDRNNYGYTF
TRBD1	TRBV7-3	TRBJ2-1	many	TGTGCCAGCAGCTTGACTACAGGGGGCGAGCAGTTCTTC	CASSLTTGGEQFF
TRBD2	TRBV7-2	TRBJ2-2	many	TGTGCCAGCAGCGGGAGGGGAAGGGGCGAGTACGGGGAGCTGTTTTTT	CASSGRGRGEYGELFF
.	TRBV14	TRBJ1-4	.	TGTGCCAGCAGCCAAGATGACGCAGGAAAGAATGAAAAACTGTTTTTT	CASSQDDAGKNEKLFF
.	TRBV5-5	TRBJ1-2	.	TGTGCCAGCACCAAACAGGGTTATGGCTACACCTTC	CASTKQGYGYTF
.	TRBV18	TRBJ1-1	.	TGTGCCAGCTCACCGGGGGCGAGCACTGAAGCTTTCTTT	CASSPGASTEAFF
TRBD2	TRBV11-3	TRBJ2-3	.	TGTGCCAGCAGCTGGCGGCGGGGGGGCCGAGATACGCAGTATTTT	CASSWRRGGRDTQYF
.	TRBV20-1	TRBJ2-3	.	TGCAGTGCTAGACCTCAGCCCTCGTTGGACAGACCCACAGATACGCAGTATTTT	CSARPQPSLDRPTDTQYF
.	TRBV6-1	TRBJ2-3	few	TGTGCCAGCAGTCCAACCTCCATCGCAGCCCAGTCCATCACAGATACGCAGTATTTT	CASSPTSIAAQSITDTQYF
.	TRBV29-1	TRBJ2-1	.	TGCAGCGTTGACCGTTCCTCGGGACACAATGAGCAGTTCTTC	CSVDRSSGHNEQFF
TRBD2	TRBV5-1	TRBJ2-1	.	TGCGCCAGCAGCCCGACTAGCGGAGAGAACTACAATGAGCAGTTCTTC	CASSPTSGENYNEQFF
.	TRBV4-1	TRBJ1-1	.	TGCGCCAGCAGCCCCACGGGGGCAGCCAACACTGAAGCTTTCTTT	CASSPTGAANTEAFF
TRBD1	TRBV6-6	TRBJ1-2	few	TGTGCCAGCACCCCCCCGACAGGGCCTAACTATGGCTACACCTTC	CASTPPTGPNYGYTF